This TCR beta chain emerged from a study of T cells in Graves' hyperthyroidism and ophthalmopathy. The CDR3 has 20 residues. The germline gives CDR1 SGHTA, CDR2 FQGTGA. Trimming pared 5 bases from V and 1 base from J, leaving 26 bases between. Regarding the study as a whole: Stable hyperthyroidism was told apart from ophthalmopathy by a model built on 13 V-J features.

It was RNA transcripts that yielded the amplified TCR beta CDR3 regions. The HTBI primer set was used in a first-round RT-PCR of the TCR CDR3. TCRdb reprocessed the multiplex PCR reads via MiXCR and lists one record per CDR3 protein. The profile covers about 600,000 distinct CDR3 sequences, with 11% to 15% appearing a single time and roughly 7.7% taken by the ten largest. This clonotype has just a few counts. Antigen: not known. Disease duration was under 3 months in the ophthalmopathy patients, who also had a Clinical Activity Score of at least 3 and a NOSPECS grade of at least 4. Diagnosis relied on clinical symptoms, serum thyroxine and TRAb, thyroid ultrasound and orbital computed tomography. The PBMCs were sourced from fresh peripheral blood (approximately 10 ml).

The V gene is TRBV7-3, the J gene TRBJ2-2, with D tentatively TRBD2 (6 bases). The sequenced material came from blood. This TCR came from a woman aged 18-29 years with Graves' ophthalmopathy. CDR3 protein: CASSTPVGGSGTENTGELFF. The DNA for the CDR3 is TGTGCCAGCAGCACCCCGGTCGGGGGTTCAGGGACTGAGAACACCGGGGAGCTGTTTTTT.